This entry concerns a single T cell receptor (beta chain). Germline CDR1 SGHRS, CDR2 YFSETQ. V lost 0 bases, J lost 4 bases, and 7 bases lay in between. This CDR3 region has 13 residues. The data stem from a study of OX40 agonist ivuxolimab in advanced cancers. Measured with immunoSEQ multiplex PCR; TCRdb has only the in-frame clones, and not every one. The table includes around 50,000 clones, about four fifths detected once. This TCR was sampled from an adult with an advanced solid tumor such as melanoma, head and neck, liver or kidney cancer. The sample consisted of CD4+ or CD8+ T cells sorted from blood, taken in a trial of the OX40 agonist ivuxolimab. The chain links TRBV5-1 to TRBJ2-5; D remains unclear. The CDR3 spells CASSLVGGETQYF. CDR3 sequence (DNA): TGCGCCAGCAGCTTGGTTGGCGGAGAGACCCAGTACTTC.